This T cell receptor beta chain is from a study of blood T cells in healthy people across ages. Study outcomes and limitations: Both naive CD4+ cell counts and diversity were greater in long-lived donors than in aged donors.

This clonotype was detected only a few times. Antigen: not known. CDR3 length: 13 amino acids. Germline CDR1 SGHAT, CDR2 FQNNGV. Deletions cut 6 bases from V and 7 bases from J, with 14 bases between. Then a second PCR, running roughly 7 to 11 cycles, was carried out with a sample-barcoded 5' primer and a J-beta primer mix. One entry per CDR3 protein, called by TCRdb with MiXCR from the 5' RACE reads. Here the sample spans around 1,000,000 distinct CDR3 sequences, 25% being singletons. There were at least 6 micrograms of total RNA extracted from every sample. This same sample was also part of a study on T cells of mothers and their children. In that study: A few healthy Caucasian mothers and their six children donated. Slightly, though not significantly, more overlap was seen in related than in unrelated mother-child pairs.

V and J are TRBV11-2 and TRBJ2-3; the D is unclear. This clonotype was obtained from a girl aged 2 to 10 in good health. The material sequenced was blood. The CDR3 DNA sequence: TGTGCCAGCAGTTTGACCGGACCTTATACGCAGTATTTT. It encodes CASSLTGPYTQYF. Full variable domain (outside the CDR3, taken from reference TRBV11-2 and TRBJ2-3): EAGVAQSPRYKIIEKRQSVAFWCNPISGHATLYWYQQILGQGPKLLIQFQNNGVVDDSQLPKDRFSAERLKGVDSTLKIQPAKLEDSAVYLCASSLTGPYTQYFGPGTRLTVL.